This TCR beta chain was profiled in a study of neoadjuvant anti-PD-1 for oral cavity cancer. Study at large: Most patients had three to four biweekly doses of 3 mg/kg nivolumab before resection. Regarding the study as a whole: Each response group had just a few patients in TCR analyses.

Two replicates per tumor sample, mostly from about 5.2 ug of genomic DNA. The table came from immunoSEQ multiplex PCR; TCRdb's copy has only in-frame clones and leaves some out. Found here are over 5,500 clones, about 54% of them singletons; the top ten hold 6.5%. The CDR3 extends over 15 amino acids. Germline CDR1 is LNHDA and CDR2 is SQIVND (reference sequence). The V and J ends lost 6 bases and 3 bases, in that order; junction bases with no gene match: 4. About this clone: Its antigen is still unknown.

The TCR originated in a person aged 35-79 years with oral cavity squamous cell carcinoma. The chain employs TRBV19 and TRBJ2-3; the match to TRBD2 covers 12 bases. Sequencing was performed on tumor tissue, taken before nivolumab (anti-PD-1) treatment. CDR3 loop: CASRPLAGGTDTQYF. In nucleotides, the CDR3 is TGTGCCAGTAGACCGCTAGCGGGAGGGACAGATACGCAGTATTTT.